The rows below give T cell receptor beta chains drawn from one sample of a study of immune heterogeneity within non-small cell lung tumors. TCRdb ran MiXCR on the multiplex PCR reads and lists one entry per CDR3 protein. The table has some 4,600 distinct CDR3 sequences, less than 45% seen once; the top ten hold around 30%. Sequencing was carried out using lung tumor tissue. Every receptor here comes from a woman between 50 and 59 years old with non-small cell lung cancer. Each CDR3 is given with its conserved first and last residue. The D gene is left open where the match is weak. Clone sizes are given selectively: once, few, many, or a class where the clone is expanded.

v_call	clone_size	j_call	d_call	cdr3_aa	cdr3_nt
TRBV5-6	medium-sized	TRBJ1-4	TRBD1	CASSTTGGNEKLFF	TGTGCCAGCAGCACGACAGGGGGGAATGAAAAACTGTTTTTT
TRBV14	many	TRBJ2-5	.	CASSQLAQGAPETQYF	TGTGCCAGCAGCCAACTAGCACAGGGAGCTCCGGAGACCCAGTACTTC
TRBV24-1	medium-sized	TRBJ2-3	.	CATSDRGGGDTQYF	TGTGCCACCAGTGACCGCGGAGGAGGAGATACGCAGTATTTT
TRBV28	.	TRBJ1-5	.	CASSAPFSWGLAANQPQHF	TGTGCCAGCAGTGCTCCCTTCTCGTGGGGGTTGGCAGCCAACCAGCCCCAGCATTTT
TRBV7-2	medium-sized	TRBJ2-1	TRBD2	CASSLASGIYNEQFF	TGTGCCAGCAGCTTAGCTAGCGGGATATACAATGAGCAGTTCTTC
TRBV6-2/TRBV6-3	.	TRBJ1-2	.	CASSYYPAEIVGGYTF	TGTGCCAGCAGTTACTACCCGGCGGAGATAGTGGGTGGCTACACCTTC
TRBV5-8	once	TRBJ2-3	.	CASSLTGSKSDTQYF	TGTGCCAGCAGCCTAACAGGGTCGAAGTCTGATACGCAGTATTTT
TRBV20-1	medium-sized	TRBJ2-3	.	CSARDLYGVTDTQYF	TGCAGTGCTAGAGATCTTTACGGGGTTACAGATACGCAGTATTTT
TRBV7-9	medium-sized	TRBJ1-4	.	CASSFSREREKLFF	TGTGCCAGCAGCTTTAGCAGGGAGAGGGAAAAACTGTTTTTT
TRBV2	medium-sized	TRBJ2-7	.	CASSGPMGNEQYF	TGTGCCAGCAGTGGGCCAATGGGTAACGAGCAGTACTTC
TRBV19	many	TRBJ2-6	.	CASSEGTSGANVLTF	TGTGCCAGTAGTGAGGGAACCTCTGGGGCCAACGTCCTGACTTTC
TRBV9	few	TRBJ2-7	.	CASSGGGAPVVEQYF	TGTGCCAGCAGCGGGGGGGGGGCGCCTGTTGTAGAGCAGTACTTC
TRBV6-2/TRBV6-3	.	TRBJ1-5	TRBD1	CASSYHKRGPNQPQHF	TGTGCCAGCAGTTATCATAAAAGGGGGCCCAATCAGCCCCAGCATTTT
TRBV3-1	.	TRBJ1-3	TRBD1	CASRLTGTGNTIYF	TGTGCCAGCAGATTGACAGGGACTGGAAACACCATATATTTT
TRBV9	.	TRBJ2-3	.	CASSPAGDTDTQYF	TGTGCCAGCAGCCCCGCCGGGGACACAGATACGCAGTATTTT
TRBV7-8	.	TRBJ1-2	.	CASSYSSNSNYGYTF	TGTGCCAGCAGTTACTCGAGTAACAGTAACTATGGCTACACCTTC
TRBV28	medium-sized	TRBJ1-1	.	CASSPQVRNTEAFF	TGTGCCAGCAGTCCTCAGGTTAGGAACACTGAAGCTTTCTTT
TRBV25-1	.	TRBJ2-3	TRBD2	CASRGPLAGEADTQYF	TGTGCCAGCAGGGGGCCTTTAGCGGGAGAGGCAGATACGCAGTATTTT
TRBV19	medium-sized	TRBJ1-5	TRBD1	CASSMTGKDQPQHF	TGTGCCAGTAGTATGACAGGGAAGGATCAGCCCCAGCATTTT
TRBV6-2/TRBV6-3	.	TRBJ2-2	TRBD2	CASSAIRSGSFDTGELFF	TGTGCCAGCAGTGCAATAAGAAGCGGGAGCTTTGACACCGGGGAGCTGTTTTTT
TRBV20-1	medium-sized	TRBJ1-1	.	CSACDRVGNTEAFF	TGCAGTGCTTGCGATCGGGTGGGGAACACTGAAGCTTTCTTT
TRBV5-1	many	TRBJ2-4	TRBD1	CASSLNRGNIQYF	TGCGCCAGCAGCTTAAACAGGGGAAACATTCAGTACTTC
TRBV30	medium-sized	TRBJ1-2	TRBD1	CAWKTGAVYGYTF	TGTGCCTGGAAGACAGGGGCAGTCTATGGCTACACCTTC
TRBV28	.	TRBJ2-3	TRBD2	CASRASGAGADTQYF	TGTGCCAGCAGGGCAAGCGGGGCGGGGGCAGATACGCAGTATTTT
TRBV20-1	many	TRBJ2-4	.	CSALKTDKNIQYF	TGCAGTGCTCTTAAGACAGACAAAAACATTCAGTACTTC
TRBV2	.	TRBJ1-1	.	CASSGGDNTEAFF	TGTGCCAGCAGTGGAGGTGACAACACTGAAGCTTTCTTT
TRBV2	.	TRBJ2-7	TRBD2	CASMASGGLASYEQYF	TGTGCCAGCATGGCTAGCGGGGGCCTAGCCTCCTACGAGCAGTACTTC
TRBV7-2	.	TRBJ1-4	.	CASSSRPQGTNEKLFF	TGTGCCAGCAGCTCCAGACCACAGGGAACTAATGAAAAACTGTTTTTT
TRBV7-9	medium-sized	TRBJ2-1	.	CASSFPRRGHHYNEQFF	TGTGCCAGCAGCTTCCCGCGCCGGGGGCACCACTACAATGAGCAGTTCTTC
TRBV28	few	TRBJ2-2	.	CASSLEGGTGELFF	TGTGCCAGCAGTTTGGAGGGGGGGACCGGGGAGCTGTTTTTT
TRBV3-1	.	TRBJ2-5	TRBD2	CASGGGLAGETKYF	TGTGCCAGCGGGGGGGGGCTAGCGGGAGAGACCAAGTACTTC
TRBV28	once	TRBJ2-7	.	CACSLPYPVYEQCF	TGTGCCTGCAGTTTACCCTATCCAGTTTACGAGCAGTGTTTT
TRBV11-3	.	TRBJ2-2	TRBD2	CASSPSWGGTGELFF	TGTGCCAGCAGCCCCTCTTGGGGGGGCACCGGGGAGCTGTTTTTT
TRBV6-2/TRBV6-3	once	TRBJ1-2	TRBD1	CASSRDSFYGYTF	TGTGCCAGCAGTCGGGACAGTTTCTATGGCTACACCTTC
TRBV6-1	medium-sized	TRBJ2-2	.	CASTEGGYAGELFF	TGTGCCAGCACCGAAGGGGGGTACGCCGGGGAGCTGTTTTTT
TRBV28	.	TRBJ1-2	.	CASSSTERGYGYTF	TGTGCCAGCAGTTCCACGGAGAGGGGGTATGGCTACACCTTC
TRBV6-1	medium-sized	TRBJ1-5	.	CASSYHAGTLGQPQHF	TGTGCCAGCAGTTACCACGCCGGGACCCTGGGACAGCCCCAGCATTTT
TRBV28	.	TRBJ1-2	TRBD1	CASLGYGRDRGEYGYTF	TGTGCCAGCCTAGGTTACGGGAGGGACAGGGGTGAATATGGCTACACCTTC
TRBV9	.	TRBJ1-6	.	CASSVGPQSPLHF	TGTGCCAGCAGCGTAGGCCCGCAATCACCCCTCCACTTT
TRBV9	medium-sized	TRBJ1-1	.	CASSLRDSEAFF	TGTGCCAGCAGCCTACGAGACAGTGAAGCTTTCTTT
TRBV7-2	many	TRBJ2-7	.	CASSFRVWEQYF	TGTGCCAGCAGCTTCAGGGTGTGGGAGCAGTACTTC